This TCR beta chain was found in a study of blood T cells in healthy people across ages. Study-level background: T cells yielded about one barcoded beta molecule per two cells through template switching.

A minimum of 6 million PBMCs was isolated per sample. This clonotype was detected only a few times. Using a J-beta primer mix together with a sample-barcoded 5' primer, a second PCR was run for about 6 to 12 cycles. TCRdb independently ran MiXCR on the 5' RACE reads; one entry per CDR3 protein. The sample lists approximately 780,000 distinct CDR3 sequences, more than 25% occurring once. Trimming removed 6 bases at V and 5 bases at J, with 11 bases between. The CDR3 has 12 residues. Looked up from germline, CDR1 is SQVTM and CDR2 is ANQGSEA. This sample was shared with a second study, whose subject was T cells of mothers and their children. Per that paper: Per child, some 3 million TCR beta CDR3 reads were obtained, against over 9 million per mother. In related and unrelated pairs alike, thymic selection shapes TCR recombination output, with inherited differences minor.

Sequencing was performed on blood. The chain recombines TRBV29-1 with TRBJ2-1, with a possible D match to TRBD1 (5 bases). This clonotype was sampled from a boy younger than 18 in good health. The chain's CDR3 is CSVHRLNNEQFF. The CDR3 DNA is TGCAGCGTACACAGGTTGAACAATGAGCAGTTCTTC.